The 14 T cell receptor beta chains presented below share a single source sample, sequenced in a study of blood T cells in healthy people across ages. For the second PCR, which ran for roughly 7 to 11 cycles, a sample-barcoded 5' primer and a J-beta primer mix were used. MiXCR, applied by TCRdb to the 5' RACE reads, yields one record per CDR3 protein. The sample lists about 690,000 distinct CDR3 sequences, roughly two fifths occurring once. The sequenced sample was blood. Every receptor here comes from a man older than 75 in good health.

The chain recombines TRBV5-6 with TRBJ2-6; D might be TRBD1 (6 bases). Trimming cost V 0 bases and J 0 bases, with 16 bases left between them. The CDR3 is made up of 19 amino acids. Germline CDR1 and CDR2: SGHDT and YYEEEE. The CDR3 DNA follows: TGTGCCAGCAGCTTGGAACAGGGAATCCTCAGCTCTGGGGCCAACGTCCTGACTTTC. Its translation: CASSLEQGILSSGANVLTF.

V gene TRBV6-5 combines with J gene TRBJ2-5, with 9 bases lining up with TRBD1. Per the germline V gene, CDR1 is MNHEY and CDR2 is SVGAGI. V was pared by 6 bases and J by 5 bases, with 7 bases of the junction left unmatched. The CDR3 consists of 14 residues. CDR3 in amino acids: CASRPGQGRETQYF. The CDR3 nucleotides read TGTGCCAGCAGACCGGGACAGGGCAGGGAGACCCAGTACTTC.

A few counts support this clonotype. This chain links TRBV4-3 with TRBJ1-2; 8 positions agree with TRBD1. CDR1 is LGHNA and CDR2 is YSLEER in the germline V gene. The CDR3 sequence is 17 residues long. Trimming removed 1 base from V and 7 bases from J; junction bases left unmatched: 14. In DNA, the CDR3 is TGCGCCAGCAGCCAAGTCGGGACCGGGACAGGAGTGTTTGGCTACACCTTC. This encodes CASSQVGTGTGVFGYTF.

The chain is built from TRBV7-9 and TRBJ1-4; 8 positions agree with TRBD1. Germline lookup yields CDR1 SEHNR and CDR2 FQNEAQ (reference sequence). This CDR3 contains 13 residues. V was clipped by 6 bases and J by 10 bases; unmatched bases: 7. The CDR3 nucleotides are TGTGCCAGCAGGGAGACAGGGGAAGGAAAACTGTTTTTT. It encodes CASRETGEGKLFF.

This chain joins TRBV10-3 and TRBJ2-1; TRBD1 or TRBD2 may be the D gene (5 bases each). Germline V gene lookup returns CDR1 ENHRY and CDR2 SYGVKD. Trimming pared 0 bases from V and 0 bases from J, leaving 9 bases between. The CDR3 totals 16 residues. DNA of the CDR3: TGTGCCATCAGTGAGTCGGGGGATCCCTCCTACAATGAGCAGTTCTTC. It encodes CAISESGDPSYNEQFF.

The V gene is TRBV27, the J gene TRBJ2-3; D possibly matches TRBD1 or TRBD2 (6 bases each). The CDR3 covers 16 residues. The germline V gene encodes CDR1 MNHEY and CDR2 SMNVEV (reference sequence). V lost 6 bases, J lost 0 bases, and 16 bases lay in between. The CDR3 loop is CASSRGQPVSTDTQYF. The CDR3 nucleotides read TGTGCCAGCAGCCGGGGGCAGCCTGTAAGCACAGATACGCAGTATTTT.

The rearrangement links TRBV20-1 to TRBJ1-2, with D hard to call. The V gene lost 5 bases and the J gene lost 4 bases, with 20 bases spanning the gap. Germline lookup yields CDR1 DFQATT and CDR2 SNEGSKA (reference sequence). The CDR3 has 15 residues. DNA of the CDR3: TGCAGTGCTTACACCGGCCCTAACAGAATCTATGGCTACACCTTC. It encodes CSAYTGPNRIYGYTF.

V and J are TRBV20-1 and TRBJ2-1; unclear D gene. The CDR3 is 12 amino acids. Deletions cut 6 bases from V and 6 bases from J, with 12 bases between. From germline, CDR1 is DFQATT and CDR2 SNEGSKA (reference sequence). The CDR3 bases are TGCAGTGCCGATTTCCACCGCAATGAGCAGTTCTTC. It codes for CSADFHRNEQFF.

A word on this clonotype: This may stem from a read error, because a much larger clone lies one nucleotide away. The genes are TRBV6-2 or TRBV6-3 and TRBJ2-2; a possible D gene is TRBD2 (6 bases). This CDR3 contains 13 residues. The germline V gene has CDR1 MNHEY and CDR2 SVGEGT. This chain's CDR3 is CASSYRNTGGLFF. The CDR3 nucleotides read TGTGCCAGCAGTTACCGTAACACCGGGGGGCTGTTTTTT.

This clonotype was seen a few times. The chain combines TRBV15 with TRBJ2-7; no firm D call. CDR3 length: 15 amino acids. Trimming cost V 5 bases and J 2 bases, with 16 bases left between them. Germline CDR1 and CDR2: LNHNV and YYDKDF (reference sequence). The CDR3 DNA sequence: TGTGCCACCAGCGGCCGTAGCCGACCCACCTACGAGCAGTACTTC. Protein sequence: CATSGRSRPTYEQYF. The variable domain in full, completed from reference TRBV15 and TRBJ2-7, reads DAMVIQNPRYQVTQFGKPVTLSCSQTLNHNVMYWYQQKSSQAPKLLFHYYDKDFNNEADTPDNFQSRRPNTSFCFLDIRSPGLGDTAMYLCATSGRSRPTYEQYFGPGTRLTVT.

This clonotype was found once. The CDR3 DNA is TGTGCCAGCAGTCTAAGGGGGCGTGGGGCCACAGATACGCAGTATTTT. It yields the protein CASSLRGRGATDTQYF. This chain connects TRBV12-3 or TRBV12-4 to TRBJ2-3, with TRBD1 identical over 7 bases. The CDR3 runs to 16 residues. Germline trimming cut 5 bases from V and 2 bases from J; bases unmatched to any gene: 10.

The rearrangement uses TRBV6-6 and TRBJ2-7; 9 positions agree with TRBD2. J lost 0 bases, V lost 4 bases, and 7 bases had no gene match. Germline V lookup: CDR1 MNHNY, CDR2 SVGAGI (reference sequence). The CDR3 is 16 residues long. This CDR3 is CASSCPEREDSYEQYF. The CDR3 bases are TGTGCCAGCAGTTGCCCCGAGCGGGAGGACTCCTACGAGCAGTACTTC.

J is TRBJ2-7 and V is TRBV5-1, with a tentative D call TRBD1 (5 bases). The end of the DNA aligns better with TRBJ2-5, so the J call may be wrong. The CDR3 spans 14 residues. The germline V gene encodes CDR1 SGHRS and CDR2 YFSETQ. As DNA, the CDR3 is TGCGCCAGCAGCTTGGGGGCAGGAAGGGGGACCCAGTACTTC. It translates to CASSLGAGRGTQYF.

The chain employs TRBV27 and TRBJ1-5; 8 nucleotides line up with TRBD1. Germline loops: CDR1 MNHEY, CDR2 SMNVEV (reference sequence). The CDR3 is made up of 15 amino acids. V gave up 5 bases and J gave up 6 bases; unmatched junction bases: 9. In DNA form, the CDR3 reads TGTGCCAGCAGTCCCACAGGGGGTAGTATTCAGCCCCAGCATTTT. Protein: CASSPTGGSIQPQHF.